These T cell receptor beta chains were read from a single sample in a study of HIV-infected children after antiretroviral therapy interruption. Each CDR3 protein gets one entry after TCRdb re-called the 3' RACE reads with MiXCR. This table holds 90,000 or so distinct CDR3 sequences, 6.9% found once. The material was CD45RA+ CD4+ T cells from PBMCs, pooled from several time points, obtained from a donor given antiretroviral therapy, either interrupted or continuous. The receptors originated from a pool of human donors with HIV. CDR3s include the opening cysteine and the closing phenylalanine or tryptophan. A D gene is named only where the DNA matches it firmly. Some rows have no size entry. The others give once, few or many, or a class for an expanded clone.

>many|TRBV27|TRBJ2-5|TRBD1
TGTGCCAGCAGTCAACGGACAGGGCAGGAGACCCAGTACTTC
CASSQRTGQETQYF
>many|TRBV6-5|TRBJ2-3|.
TGTGCCAGCAGTTCCCAGCGGACCTTTGCCACAGATACGCAGTATTTT
CASSSQRTFATDTQYF
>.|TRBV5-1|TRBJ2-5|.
TGCGCCAGCAGCTTCGCGACAGGAAAAGAGACCCAGTACTTC
CASSFATGKETQYF
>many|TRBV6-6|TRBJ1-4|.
TGTGCCAGCAGTTACTCCCGTTACGGGGTGGCGGTTGAAAAACTGTTTTTT
CASSYSRYGVAVEKLFF
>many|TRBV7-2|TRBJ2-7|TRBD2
TGTGCCAGCAGCGTTAGCGGGGGGAGCTACGAGCAGTACTTC
CASSVSGGSYEQYF
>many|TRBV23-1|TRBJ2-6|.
TGCGCCAGCAGTCACGAGGGATCCGGGGCCAACGTCCTGACTTTC
CASSHEGSGANVLTF
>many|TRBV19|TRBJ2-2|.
TGTGCCAGTAGTATCGGGCAGGTCAACACCGGGGAGCTGTTTTTT
CASSIGQVNTGELFF
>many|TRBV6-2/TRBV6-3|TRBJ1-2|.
TGTGCCAGCAGCAGGGCCCCTTACTATGGCTACACCTTC
CASSRAPYYGYTF
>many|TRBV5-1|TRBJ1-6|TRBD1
TGCGCCAGCAGCTTACGACAGGGACAGGGCTCACCCCTCCACTTT
CASSLRQGQGSPLHF
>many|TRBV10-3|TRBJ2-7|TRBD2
TGTGCCATCAGCCGCGGGAGCTACGAGCAGTACTTC
CAISRGSYEQYF
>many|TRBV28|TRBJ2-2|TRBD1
TGTGCCACCTCTGGACAGGGAAGTTTTGAGGCCGGGGAGCTGTTTTTT
CATSGQGSFEAGELFF
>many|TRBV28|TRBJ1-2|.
TGTGCCAGCAGTTTCGGGGGGAACTATGGCTACACCTTC
CASSFGGNYGYTF
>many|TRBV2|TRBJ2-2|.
TGTGCCAGCAGCCCTCGGCAGATTCTTGGCGGGGAGCTGTTTTTT
CASSPRQILGGELFF
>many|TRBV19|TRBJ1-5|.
TGTGCCAGTAGACCCCCGAGGGTCGGCAATCAGCCCCAGCATTTT
CASRPPRVGNQPQHF
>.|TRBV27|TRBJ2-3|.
TGTGCCAGCAGTCGGTCGAGGGCAGATACGCAGTATTTT
CASSRSRADTQYF
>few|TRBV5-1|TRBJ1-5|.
TGCGCCAGCAGGGACAATAACGCGGGGCCCCAGCATTTT
CASRDNNAGPQHF